The 28 T cell receptor beta chains below come from one sample, sequenced in a study of blood T cell repertoires in COVID-19. The method was immunoSEQ multiplex PCR; TCRdb's version includes in-frame clones alone and lacks a portion of them. Among under 70,000 clones, roughly 80% were seen once, and the ten largest hold roughly 13%. Material for sequencing was peripheral blood. The receptor set was obtained from a woman older than 75 with acute or convalescent COVID-19.

V is TRBV4-1 and J is TRBJ2-7, with D unclear. CDR1 and CDR2 (germline): MGHRA, YSYEKL. The CDR3 loop spans 13 amino acids. V lost 0 bases, J lost 3 bases, and 6 bases lay in between. This CDR3 reads CASSQDVYYEQYF. The CDR3 DNA is TGCGCCAGCAGCCAAGATGTTTACTACGAGCAGTACTTC.

V gene TRBV7-9 combines with J gene TRBJ1-2; 8 bases align to TRBD1. CDR1 is SEHNR, CDR2 FQNEAQ, per germline (reference sequence). With 5 bases clipped from V and 8 bases from J, the junction kept 10 bases outside the gene matches. There are 14 residues in the CDR3. CDR3 nucleotides: TGTGCCAGCAGCCGAATACAGGGGGTTGAGGGCTACACCTTC. This codes for CASSRIQGVEGYTF. Full variable domain (rest looked up from reference TRBV7-9 and TRBJ1-2): DTGVSQNPRHKITKRGQNVTFRCDPISEHNRLYWYRQTLGQGPEFLTYFQNEAQLEKSRLLSDRFSAERPKGSFSTLEIQRTEQGDSAMYLCASSRIQGVEGYTFGSGTRLTVV.

V and J are TRBV9 and TRBJ1-3; a weak D match, TRBD1 (6 bases). The germline CDR1 and CDR2 sequences are SGDLS and YYNGEE. This CDR3 contains 15 residues. The germline V and J ends were trimmed by 3 bases and 2 bases, with 12 bases remaining between them. DNA of the CDR3: TGTGCCAGCAGCGCATCACAGGGAACTGGAAACACCATATATTTT. Translating gives CASSASQGTGNTIYF.

The chain uses TRBV5-1 and TRBJ1-1, with TRBD1 as a possible D gene (5 bases). This CDR3 contains 14 residues. V was pared by 4 bases and J by 3 bases, with 13 bases between. CDR1 SGHRS and CDR2 YFSETQ come from the germline V gene. The CDR3 region is CASSGQGGYTEAFF. CDR3 sequence (DNA): TGCGCCAGCAGCGGCCAGGGAGGGTACACTGAAGCTTTCTTT.

This clone was detected a few times. The rearrangement uses TRBV6-1 and TRBJ2-3; D unclear. This CDR3 region has 15 residues. Germline CDR1 reads MNHNS; CDR2 reads SASEGT. V lost 2 bases and J 0 bases, leaving 9 bases between the germline ends. The CDR3 spells CASSERGVSTDTQYF. The DNA of the CDR3 is TGTGCCAGCAGTGAACGAGGCGTTAGCACAGATACGCAGTATTTT.

The rearrangement joins TRBV10-3 to TRBJ1-5, with 7 bases lining up with TRBD1. CDR1 is ENHRY, CDR2 SYGVKD, per germline. CDR3 size: 16 residues. With 0 bases clipped from V and 1 base from J, the junction kept 3 bases outside the gene matches. This CDR3 is CAISESTGQSNQPQHF. The CDR3 nucleotides are TGTGCCATCAGTGAGTCAACGGGACAGAGCAATCAGCCCCAGCATTTT.

Worth noting for this clone: The sample contains more than one DNA sequence encoding this CDR3. The chain uses TRBV13 and TRBJ2-3; 13 nucleotides match TRBD2. V shed 0 bases, J shed 0 bases, and the junction held 0 bases outside the gene matches. This CDR3 contains 17 residues. Germline loops: CDR1 PRHDT, CDR2 FYEKMQ (reference sequence). The CDR3 loop reads CASSLGLAGGSTDTQYF. The CDR3 DNA is TGTGCCAGCAGCTTAGGACTAGCGGGGGGGAGCACAGATACGCAGTATTTT.

This clone is a singleton in its sample. The CDR3 bases are TGTGCCAGCAGTTCCTTCTACGAGCAGTACTTC. This translates into CASSSFYEQYF. V and J are TRBV6-5 and TRBJ2-7; D is uncertain. Germline V gene lookup returns CDR1 MNHEY and CDR2 SVGAGI. V lost 4 bases, J lost 3 bases, and 4 bases lay in between. The CDR3 runs 11 residues.

The chain combines TRBV18 with TRBJ1-1, with 7 nucleotides matching TRBD1. V lost 4 bases to trimming and J lost 4 bases; unmatched junction nucleotides: 6. Per the germline V gene, CDR1 is KGHSH and CDR2 is LQKENI. The CDR3 is 14 amino acids. CDR3 DNA: TGTGCCAGCTCACTCGGGACAGACCTCACTGAAGCTTTCTTT. Residues: CASSLGTDLTEAFF.

This clone has more than one count but fewer than ten. The J gene is TRBJ2-3, the V gene TRBV11-2; 8 bases map to TRBD2. This CDR3 region has 16 residues. Germline V gene data show CDR1 as SGHAT and CDR2 as FQNNGV. V trimming: 1 base; J trimming: 5 bases; junction bases outside the gene matches: 8. DNA for the CDR3: TGTGCCAGCAGCTTAGGGTTAGCGGGGAGGGTAGATACGCAGTATTTT. This translates into CASSLGLAGRVDTQYF.

The V call is TRBV19, the J call TRBJ1-5, with 9 bases matching TRBD1. This CDR3 contains 20 residues. Germline V lookup: CDR1 LNHDA, CDR2 SQIVND (reference sequence). The trim removed 0 bases at V and 0 bases at J, leaving 12 bases unmatched. DNA for the CDR3: TGTGCCAGTAGTATAGATGGGGACAGGGCCTCTTATTATAGCAATCAGCCCCAGCATTTT. Protein: CASSIDGDRASYYSNQPQHF.

This sequence joins TRBV5-1 and TRBJ1-2; maybe TRBD1 (6 bases). Germline loops: CDR1 SGHRS, CDR2 YFSETQ. V was cut by 5 bases and J by 4 bases, with 15 bases left in between. CDR3 length: 14 amino acids. Written as DNA, the CDR3 is TGCGCCAGCAGTCGGGAACAGGGTAGCTATGGCTACACCTTC. The encoded protein is CASSREQGSYGYTF.

Many counts were recorded for this clone. The J gene is TRBJ1-1, the V gene TRBV6-5; possibly TRBD1 for D (5 bases). This CDR3 is built from 14 residues. Germline loops: CDR1 MNHEY, CDR2 SVGAGI. Trimming took off 7 bases at V and 5 bases at J, with 17 bases between the two ends. The CDR3 protein is CASILSGRGTEAFF. The CDR3 bases are TGTGCCAGCATCTTATCCGGGCGGGGGACTGAAGCTTTCTTT.

The DNA of the CDR3 is TGTGCCAGCAGCCCCAACATGGGCTTCTCTGGGGCCAACGTCCTGACTTTC. Protein sequence: CASSPNMGFSGANVLTF. V usage is TRBV9 and J usage is TRBJ2-6; D is unresolved. The CDR3 extends over 17 amino acids. Germline assignment: CDR1 SGDLS and CDR2 YYNGEE. V was trimmed by 4 bases and J by 0 bases, leaving 14 bases between them. Looking up the rest from reference TRBV9 and TRBJ2-6 gives the full variable domain: DSGVTQTPKHLITATGQRVTLRCSPRSGDLSVYWYQQSLDQGLQFLIQYYNGEERAKGNILERFSAQQFPDLHSELNLSSLELGDSALYFCASSPNMGFSGANVLTFGAGSRLTVL.

The chain links TRBV3-1 (or the pseudogene TRBV3-2) to TRBJ1-3; D is ambiguous. The V gene lost 4 bases and the J gene lost 7 bases, with 8 bases spanning the gap. Germline values: CDR1 LGHDT, CDR2 YNNKEL (reference sequence). CDR3 length equals 12 residues. DNA for the CDR3: TGTGCCAGCAGCCCATCGGAGAACACCATATATTTT. Translation: CASSPSENTIYF.

The chain carries TRBV6-6 and TRBJ1-3; D ambiguous. The germline V and J ends were trimmed by 5 bases and 7 bases, with 12 bases remaining between them. The germline gives CDR1 MNHNY, CDR2 SVGAGI (reference sequence). The CDR3 runs to 13 residues. In DNA, the CDR3 is TGTGCCAGCAGTCTTACGAGGGATAACACCATATATTTT. This codes for CASSLTRDNTIYF.

The rearrangement joins TRBV5-4 to TRBJ1-1; D not resolved. The CDR3 extends over 17 amino acids. Per the germline V gene, CDR1 is SGHNT and CDR2 is YYREEE (reference sequence). V was pared by 4 bases and J by 2 bases, with 21 bases between. CDR3 sequence: CASSAGGSGRINTEAFF. The CDR3, as DNA: TGTGCCAGCAGCGCGGGAGGGTCCGGCAGGATAAACACTGAAGCTTTCTTT.

The rearrangement joins TRBV7-2 to TRBJ2-7; D gene uncertain. Germline lookup yields CDR1 SGHTA and CDR2 FQGNSA. CDR3 length: 14 residues. Trimming pared 0 bases from V and 2 bases from J, leaving 8 bases between. The CDR3 loop reads CASSLAADTYEQYF. The CDR3 region has the DNA TGTGCCAGCAGCTTAGCGGCTGATACCTACGAGCAGTACTTC.

V is TRBV3-1 (or the pseudogene TRBV3-2) and J is TRBJ2-5; a possible D gene is TRBD2 (5 bases). Trimming took off 4 bases at V and 2 bases at J, with 8 bases between the two ends. This CDR3 has 13 amino acids. Germline CDR1 reads LGHDT; CDR2 reads YNNKEL (reference sequence). CDR3 nucleotides: TGTGCCAGCAGCCGAGCGGCACAAGAGACCCAGTACTTC. It encodes CASSRAAQETQYF.

The chain employs TRBV12-3 or TRBV12-4 and TRBJ1-5; 10 nucleotides align to TRBD1. CDR3 length equals 13 residues. Losses at the gene ends were 6 bases for V and 6 bases for J; bases not matched to a gene: 2. The CDR3 sequence is CASSGTGVQPQHF. The CDR3 coding sequence is TGTGCCAGCAGCGGGACAGGGGTTCAGCCCCAGCATTTT.

This chain joins TRBV27 and TRBJ1-6; possible D gene TRBD1, 5 bases. Looked up from germline, CDR1 is MNHEY and CDR2 is SMNVEV (reference sequence). The V and J ends lost 5 bases and 7 bases respectively, with 15 bases between them. The CDR3 totals 15 residues. The CDR3 nucleotides read TGTGCCAGCAGTGCTCAACCAGGGATAAATTCACCCCTCCACTTT. This encodes CASSAQPGINSPLHF.

The chain links TRBV2 to TRBJ1-2; D is ambiguous. The germline gives CDR1 SNHLY, CDR2 FYNNEI. Trimming stripped 1 base from V and 8 bases from J, with 11 bases between. The CDR3 loop spans 13 amino acids. Here the CDR3 reads CASSEVASYGYTF. DNA of the CDR3: TGTGCCAGCAGTGAAGTCGCGTCATACGGCTACACCTTC.

CDR3 coding DNA: TGCGCCAGCAGCTTGGGAGGGAGATACACCGGGGAGCTGTTTTTT. It codes for CASSLGGRYTGELFF. This chain connects TRBV5-1 to TRBJ2-2, with D perhaps matching TRBD2 (5 bases). This CDR3 is built from 15 residues. Germline loops: CDR1 SGHRS, CDR2 YFSETQ. V was clipped by 0 bases and J by 3 bases, with 9 bases between them.

The CDR3 region is CASSLESGSYEQYF. The CDR3, as DNA: TGTGCCAGCAGCTTGGAGAGCGGGTCCTACGAGCAGTACTTC. The chain joins TRBV5-6 to TRBJ2-7; D is possibly TRBD2 (6 bases). The CDR3 runs to 14 residues. The ends were cut back, 0 bases at V and 1 base at J, with 8 bases in the middle. Looked up from germline, CDR1 is SGHDT and CDR2 is YYEEEE.

The genes are TRBV19 and TRBJ1-2; D is unclear. V gave up 5 bases and J gave up 2 bases, with 9 bases separating them. The CDR3 loop spans 13 amino acids. Germline CDR1 and CDR2: LNHDA and SQIVND (reference sequence). The CDR3, as DNA: TGTGCCAGTAGTCTCACGGGGAACTATGGCTACACCTTC. It encodes CASSLTGNYGYTF.

This clone appeared once. This sequence joins TRBV6-5 and TRBJ2-7, with TRBD2 as a possible D gene (6 bases). Germline V gene data show CDR1 as MNHEY and CDR2 as SVGAGI. CDR3 size: 14 residues. V gave up 7 bases and J gave up 0 bases, with 13 bases separating them. In DNA, the CDR3 is TGTGCCAGCACCGAGGGCGGGGTCTCCTACGAGCAGTACTTC. Translated: CASTEGGVSYEQYF.

V and J are TRBV6-5 and TRBJ1-6; the D is unclear. Per germline, CDR1 MNHEY and CDR2 SVGAGI. The CDR3 is 13 residues long. The ends were cut back, 0 bases at V and 6 bases at J, with 3 bases in the middle. The CDR3 spells CASSYSSNSPLHF. The CDR3 nucleotides are TGTGCCAGCAGTTACTCGAGTAATTCACCCCTCCACTTT.

The V and J genes are TRBV7-2 and TRBJ1-4, with 7 bases aligning to TRBD1. From germline, CDR1 is SGHTA and CDR2 FQGNSA. V was pared by 2 bases and J by 6 bases, with 3 bases of the junction left unmatched. This CDR3 spans 14 amino acids. CDR3 nucleotide sequence: TGTGCCAGCAGCTTATCCGGACAGGATGAAAAACTGTTTTTT. It encodes CASSLSGQDEKLFF.